These T cell receptor beta chains were read from a single sample in a study of shared clonotypes between healthy human individuals. TCRdb's table, derived via immunoSEQ multiplex PCR, lists solely in-frame clones and lacks some. The sample consists of roughly 2.4 million clones, 90% to 97% of them appearing once. The specimen sequenced was naive CD4+ T cells sorted from blood. These TCRs come from a man aged 18 to 35 in good health. CDR3s include the opening cysteine and the closing phenylalanine or tryptophan. The order of the fields is J gene, D gene, clone size, V gene, CDR3 DNA, CDR3 protein. D genes are given only for firm matches. Clone size is not always given. Where it is, it says once, few, many or a class for expanded clones.

J: TRBJ2-2; D: TRBD2; size: -; V: TRBV30; DNA: TGTGCCTGGACTAGCGGGACCACCGGGGAGCTGTTTTTT; CDR3: CAWTSGTTGELFF
J: TRBJ2-3; D: -; size: -; V: TRBV5-1; DNA: TGCGCCAGCAGCTCGACCCTGACAGCACATGGTACGCAGTATTTT; CDR3: CASSSTLTAHGTQYF
J: TRBJ1-6; D: -; size: -; V: TRBV11-2; DNA: TGTGCCAGCAGCTTAGCGCAGGGAGGGTCCTATAATTCACCCCTCCACTTT; CDR3: CASSLAQGGSYNSPLHF
J: TRBJ1-5; D: -; size: -; V: TRBV11-2; DNA: TGTGCCAGCAGCTTAGGGGCAGAGACCAATCAGCCCCAGCATTTT; CDR3: CASSLGAETNQPQHF
J: TRBJ1-1; D: TRBD1; size: -; V: TRBV5-4; DNA: TGTGCCAGCAGCTCCCCCGCCGAGACAGGGTCTGAAGCTTTCTTT; CDR3: CASSSPAETGSEAFF
J: TRBJ1-3; D: -; size: -; V: TRBV5-4; DNA: TGTGCCAGCACCAACAGTGGGGTTGCTGGAAACACCATATATTTT; CDR3: CASTNSGVAGNTIYF
J: TRBJ1-6; D: -; size: -; V: TRBV6-1; DNA: TGTGCCAGCAGTGAAGACACCTATAATTCACCCCTCCACTTT; CDR3: CASSEDTYNSPLHF
J: TRBJ1-2; D: -; size: -; V: TRBV29-1; DNA: TGCAGCGTTGAAGGGGTGAACTATGGCTACACCTTC; CDR3: CSVEGVNYGYTF
J: TRBJ2-1; D: -; size: once; V: TRBV7-8; DNA: TGTGCCAGCAGCTCGGACGGGCCCTCCTACAATGAGCAGTTCTTC; CDR3: CASSSDGPSYNEQFF
J: TRBJ1-5; D: -; size: -; V: TRBV7-8; DNA: TGTGCCAGCAGCTCCCTCTGGGCAGAGCTTCAGCCCCAGCATTTT; CDR3: CASSSLWAELQPQHF
J: TRBJ1-2; D: -; size: -; V: TRBV4-1; DNA: TGCGCCAGCAGCCAAGCCGGGACTGGAATTTTTGGCTACACCTTC; CDR3: CASSQAGTGIFGYTF
J: TRBJ2-7; D: -; size: -; V: TRBV5-8; DNA: TGTGCCAGCGGCGGCCGGGACGACTACGAGCAGTACTTC; CDR3: CASGGRDDYEQYF
J: TRBJ2-2; D: -; size: -; V: TRBV7-2; DNA: TGTGCCAGCAGCTTAGCACGAGGAAACACCGGGGAGCTGTTTTTT; CDR3: CASSLARGNTGELFF
J: TRBJ1-2; D: TRBD1; size: -; V: TRBV19; DNA: TGTGCCAGTAGTACCGGACAGGGGCTTGGCTACACCTTC; CDR3: CASSTGQGLGYTF
J: TRBJ2-3; D: -; size: -; V: TRBV7-9; DNA: TGTGCCAGCAGCGGGAGGACAGTAGATACGCAGTATTTT; CDR3: CASSGRTVDTQYF